What follows are 24 T cell receptor beta chains derived from one specimen sequenced in a study of T cell clonality in common variable immunodeficiency. This table comes from immunoSEQ multiplex PCR, and its TCRdb copy is limited to in-frame clones, with some not included. Singletons are absent from the sample, which has 35,000 to 50,000 clones. Sequencing input: peripheral blood mononuclear cells. The receptor source for this set is a person between 18 and 69 years old in good health.

This clone was seen ten or more times. The read is 3 residues too short to cover the CDR3 end, so that end is filled in from the germline J gene. The chain couples TRBV20-1 to TRBJ1-3; no reliable D call. In germline, CDR1 is DFQATT, CDR2 SNEGSKA (reference sequence). The CDR3 length is 15 residues. V lost 0 bases and J lost 4, with 13 bases in between. The CDR3 loop reads CSARDARAGGNTIYF. The sequenced part of the CDR3 DNA is TGCAGTGCTAGAGATGCTCGGGCGGGCGGAAACACC.

This clone came up many times. The CDR3 extends 3 residues past the end of the read, so its final part is completed from the germline J gene. This sequence joins TRBV30 and TRBJ1-5; the match to TRBD1 covers 7 bases. Trimming cost V 2 bases and J 6 bases; bases outside gene matches: 4. This CDR3 contains 13 residues. Germline V gene lookup returns CDR1 GTSNPN and CDR2 SVGIG (reference sequence). CDR3 protein: CAWSRQGGQPQHF. The sequenced CDR3 bases are TGTGCCTGGAGTCGACAGGGAGGTCAGCCC.

This clone came up many times. The covered CDR3 bases are TGCAGTGCTCCCAGCGGGAGCCGGCGTGAG. Protein sequence: CSAPSGSRRE. The whole CDR3 protein reads CSAPSGSRREQFF. The genes are TRBV20-1 and TRBJ2-1, with 8 bases that match TRBD2. Read coverage stops 3 residues before the CDR3 terminus; the germline J gene supplies the remainder. Per the germline V gene, CDR1 is DFQATT and CDR2 is SNEGSKA (reference sequence). Germline trimming cut 5 bases from V and 9 bases from J; bases unmatched to any gene: 9. This CDR3 comprises 13 residues.

This clone came up many times. The read ends 3 residues early relative to the CDR3; the germline J gene fills the gap. The V gene is TRBV19, the J gene TRBJ2-7; 7 nucleotides agree with TRBD1. Losses at the gene ends were 7 bases for V and 3 bases for J; bases not matched to a gene: 9. The CDR3 extends over 14 amino acids. The germline V gene encodes CDR1 LNHDA and CDR2 SQIVND (reference sequence). The part of the CDR3 DNA that was read is TGTGCCAGTACCACCACCAGGGGGAGCTACGAG. It yields the protein CASTTTRGSYE. The CDR3 in its entirety is CASTTTRGSYEQYF.

On this clone itself: An end of the junction differs from the germline gene, which may be a read error. The read finishes 3 residues shy of the CDR3 end, and the germline J gene is used to complete it. The chain uses TRBV5-1 and TRBJ2-7; 8 bases align to TRBD2. Germline values: CDR1 SGHRS, CDR2 YFSETQ. This CDR3 comprises 19 residues. The CDR3 protein is CASSLDFPRISGRTYEQYF. The covered CDR3 bases are TGCGCCAGTAGCTTGGATTTCCCCCGTATAAGCGGGAGAACCTACGAG. Full variable domain (missing parts from reference TRBV5-1 and TRBJ2-7): KAGVTQTPRYLIKTRGQQVTLSCSPISGHRSVSWYQQTPGQGLQFLFEYFSETQRNKGNFPGRFSGRQFSNSRSEMNVSTLELGDSALYLCASSLDFPRISGRTYEQYFGPGTRLTVT.

The table lists this clone with many counts. The sequenced fragment ends 3 residues before the CDR3 boundary, so the rest is inferred from the germline J gene. The chain is built from TRBV13 and TRBJ2-7; 12 nucleotides match TRBD2. The CDR3 is 16 amino acids. Unmatched junction bases numbered 7, after V lost 4 bases and J lost 3 bases. CDR1 is PRHDT, CDR2 FYEKMQ, per germline (reference sequence). The CDR3 DNA, read in part, is TGTGCCAGCAGCTCACGACTAGCGGGAGATATCTACGAG. It is translated as CASSSRLAGDIYE. The whole CDR3 protein is CASSSRLAGDIYEQYF.

For this clone: The sequenced fragment ends 3 residues before the CDR3 boundary, so the rest is inferred from the germline J gene. V usage is TRBV11-2 and J usage is TRBJ1-3; tentatively, D is TRBD1 (6 bases). Germline CDR1 SGHAT, CDR2 FQNNGV. Deletions cut 4 bases from V and 0 bases from J, with 10 bases between. The CDR3 has 15 residues. CDR3 protein: CASSSWTVSGNTIYF. Incomplete CDR3 DNA: TGTGCCAGCAGCTCCTGGACAGTCTCTGGAAACACC.

There are many counts of this clone. The CDR3 end falls 3 residues outside the read, so it is completed with the germline J gene. The gene calls are TRBV5-4 and TRBJ2-2; the match to TRBD2 covers 8 bases. Germline trimming cut 5 bases from V and 6 bases from J; bases unmatched to any gene: 6. This CDR3 has 14 amino acids. Germline CDR1 reads SGHNT; CDR2 reads YYREEE (reference sequence). The CDR3 bases that were read are TGTGCCAGCAGACGGAGCGGGAGTCCCGGGGAG. Protein: CASRRSGSPGE. The complete CDR3 protein is CASRRSGSPGELFF.

The sample holds many counts of this clone. The read ends 3 residues shy of where the CDR3 ends; the end is completed using the germline J gene. The V call is TRBV5-4, the J call TRBJ2-2; D is ambiguous. The CDR3 has 14 residues. Germline V CDR1 and CDR2: SGHNT, YYREEE (reference sequence). Trimming removed 0 bases from V and 8 bases from J, with 11 bases in between. Here the CDR3 reads CASSLGAALGELFF. The sequenced part of the CDR3 DNA is TGTGCCAGCAGCTTGGGGGCTGCTCTTGGGGAG.

This clone showed up many times. Coverage ceases 3 residues before the CDR3 finishes, and the germline J gene fills in the end. The chain employs TRBV20-1 and TRBJ1-2; maybe TRBD1 (5 bases). The length of the CDR3 is 14 residues. In germline, CDR1 is DFQATT, CDR2 SNEGSKA (reference sequence). CDR3 DNA (partial): TGCAGTGCTATTCCCGGGGGGTCCGTGGGAGGC. Translating it yields CSAIPGGSVGG. The whole CDR3 protein is CSAIPGGSVGGYTF.

At least ten counts were recorded for this clone. The read terminates 3 residues before the CDR3 end, so the remaining end is supplied by the germline J gene. The rearrangement joins TRBV29-1 to TRBJ2-5; D is perhaps TRBD1 (6 bases). Trimming pared 6 bases from V and 3 bases from J, leaving 20 bases between. The CDR3 contains 15 residues. From germline, CDR1 is SQVTM and CDR2 ANQGSEA. Partial CDR3 DNA: TGCAGCGTCCACCCAACAGGGTTTGGGGAAGAGACC. Translated, it gives CSVHPTGFGEET. The full CDR3 reads CSVHPTGFGEETQYF.

This clone has at least ten counts. From the germline J gene comes the end of the CDR3, since the read stops 3 residues before it. The V and J genes are TRBV11-2 and TRBJ2-3; possibly TRBD2 for D (6 bases). The CDR3 sequence is 12 residues long. V gave up 3 bases and J gave up 5 bases, with 6 bases separating them. Germline CDR1 is SGHAT and CDR2 is FQNNGV. The CDR3 bases that were read are TGTGCCAGCAGCTTCGGGGGAGATACG. This translates into CASSFGGDT. The whole CDR3 region reads CASSFGGDTQYF.

This clone was recorded at least ten times. Incomplete CDR3 DNA: TGTGCCAGCTCGATGGGACATAGCAATCAGCCC. This gives the protein CASSMGHSNQP. The CDR3 in full is CASSMGHSNQPQHF. The chain recombines TRBV18 with TRBJ1-5, with D possibly being TRBD1 (6 bases). The read gets to within 3 residues of the CDR3 end, and the germline J gene fills in the rest. The CDR3 is made up of 14 amino acids. CDR1 is KGHSH, CDR2 LQKENI, per germline. V shed 6 bases and J shed 0 bases, with 9 bases lying between them.

As to this clone: Compared with germline, one end of the junction differs, possibly owing to a read error. CDR3 region: CASSLGGGRTDAFF. The sequenced part of the CDR3 DNA is TGCGCCAGCAGCTTGGGCGGGGGCCGCACTGAC. This chain connects TRBV5-1 to TRBJ1-1, with D perhaps TRBD1 (6 bases). The read ends 3 residues shy of where the CDR3 ends; the end is completed using the germline J gene. CDR3 length equals 14 residues. Germline V gives CDR1 SGHRS, CDR2 YFSETQ.

This clone was counted at least ten times. The sequence runs out 3 residues before the end of the CDR3; the remainder is reconstructed from the germline J gene. The chain combines TRBV20-1 with TRBJ1-2; 7 bases are a match to TRBD1. CDR1 and CDR2 from the germline V gene are DFQATT and SNEGSKA (reference sequence). The CDR3 has 13 residues. The sequenced part of the CDR3 DNA is TGCAGCCCTGGGACAGTGGAGGGCTATGGC. This codes for CSPGTVEGYG. The whole CDR3 reads CSPGTVEGYGYTF.

This clone turned up a few times. Given a far larger clone just one base away, this is likely a sequencing read error. The read ends 3 residues before the CDR3 terminus; that terminus is restored from the germline J gene. V is TRBV30 and J is TRBJ2-5, with 7 bases fitting TRBD2. With 5 bases clipped from V and 1 base from J, the junction kept 7 bases outside the gene matches. This CDR3 has 14 residues. Germline V gene sequence: CDR1 GTSNPN, CDR2 SVGIG (reference sequence). CDR3 sequence: CAWGTTSAQETQYF. The part of the CDR3 DNA that was read is TGTGCCTGGGGTACAACTAGCGCCCAAGAGACC.

Comment on this clone: Coverage ceases 3 residues before the CDR3 finishes, and the germline J gene fills in the end. This chain links TRBV18 with TRBJ1-2; unclear D gene. The CDR3 is 14 residues long. Germline CDR1 reads KGHSH; CDR2 reads LQKENI. The CDR3 DNA, read in part, is TGTGCCAGCTCACGACTAGCGGAGGGTAGCGAC. Translated, it gives CASSRLAEGSD. The full CDR3 is CASSRLAEGSDYTF.

This clone came up many times. The read is 3 residues too short to cover the CDR3 end, so that end is filled in from the germline J gene. The J gene is TRBJ2-1, the V gene TRBV29-1; the match to TRBD2 covers 13 bases. Trimming removed 0 bases from V and 0 bases from J; junction bases left unmatched: 5. CDR3 length: 18 residues. CDR1 is SQVTM and CDR2 is ANQGSEA in the germline V gene. This CDR3 is CSVEDWTSGRSSYNEQFF. Incomplete CDR3 DNA: TGCAGCGTTGAAGATTGGACTAGCGGGAGAAGCTCCTACAATGAG.

In this sample, this clone turned up many times. The read terminates 3 residues ahead of where the CDR3 ends, so the germline J gene completes it. The rearrangement links TRBV29-1 to TRBJ2-3; 13 nucleotides align to TRBD2. The germline CDR1 and CDR2 sequences are SQVTM and ANQGSEA. This CDR3 is built from 15 residues. CDR3 DNA, as far as it was read: TGCAGCACCTGGACTAGCGGGAGTTTTGGAATTCCG. Protein sequence: CSTWTSGSFGIP. The entire CDR3 sequence reads CSTWTSGSFGIPQYF.

This clone was seen repeatedly, ten times or more. The read terminates 3 residues before the CDR3 end, so the remaining end is supplied by the germline J gene. The chain is built from TRBV29-1 and TRBJ1-2, with TRBD1 as a possible D gene (6 bases). Trimming cost V 5 bases and J 5 bases, with 12 bases left between them. The CDR3 length is 12 residues. Germline V CDR1 and CDR2: SQVTM, ANQGSEA. CDR3 DNA (partial): TGCAGCGTTAGCAGGGGTCGGTATGGC. Amino acid sequence: CSVSRGRYG. From start to end, the CDR3 is CSVSRGRYGYTF. Full variable domain (rest looked up from reference TRBV29-1 and TRBJ1-2): SAVISQKPSRDICQRGTSLTIQCQVDSQVTMMFWYRQQPGQSLTLIATANQGSEATYESGFVIDKFPISRPNLTFSTLTVSNMSPEDSSIYLCSVSRGRYGYTFGSGTRLTVV.

Ten or more counts support this clone. The read falls 3 residues short of the CDR3 end, and the missing part is taken from the germline J gene. The V and J genes are TRBV5-6 and TRBJ1-1; D unclear. This CDR3 comprises 11 residues. Trimming stripped 4 bases from V and 5 bases from J, with 6 bases between. Germline CDR1 SGHDT, CDR2 YYEEEE. The covered CDR3 bases are TGTGCCAGCAGCGATCGGACTGAA. Encoded protein: CASSDRTE. The entire CDR3 protein reads CASSDRTEAFF.

This clone has at least ten counts. The CDR3 extends 3 residues past the end of the read, so its final part is completed from the germline J gene. The rearrangement links TRBV5-1 to TRBJ2-1; maybe TRBD1 (5 bases). CDR1 and CDR2 from the germline V gene are SGHRS and YFSETQ. The CDR3 sequence is 16 residues long. Deletions cut 2 bases from V and 0 bases from J, with 12 bases between. The sequenced CDR3 bases are TGCGCCAGCAGCTTTCTAAGCAGGGCCTCCTACAATGAG. Protein sequence: CASSFLSRASYNE. The whole CDR3 reads CASSFLSRASYNEQFF.

This clone was seen ten or more times. The sequence runs out 3 residues before the end of the CDR3; the remainder is reconstructed from the germline J gene. V and J are TRBV30 and TRBJ2-7; 7 bases map to TRBD1. This CDR3 region has 15 residues. Germline V gene data show CDR1 as GTSNPN and CDR2 as SVGIG (reference sequence). V lost 5 bases, J lost 2 bases, and 12 bases stayed unmatched. The chain's CDR3 is CAWGPLGGLTYEQYF. The sequenced part of the CDR3 DNA is TGTGCCTGGGGTCCCTTAGGGGGCTTAACCTACGAG.

This clone was found many times. The read ends 3 residues early relative to the CDR3; the germline J gene fills the gap. The gene calls are TRBV24-1 and TRBJ1-1, with 7 bases lining up with TRBD1. Germline loops: CDR1 KGHDR, CDR2 SFDVKD. This CDR3 contains 14 residues. The V gene end was trimmed by 6 bases and the J gene end by 1 base; junction bases not matched to a gene: 4. CDR3 in amino acids: CATSPRTGNTEAFF. The CDR3 DNA, read in part, is TGTGCCACCAGTCCTAGGACAGGGAACACTGAA.